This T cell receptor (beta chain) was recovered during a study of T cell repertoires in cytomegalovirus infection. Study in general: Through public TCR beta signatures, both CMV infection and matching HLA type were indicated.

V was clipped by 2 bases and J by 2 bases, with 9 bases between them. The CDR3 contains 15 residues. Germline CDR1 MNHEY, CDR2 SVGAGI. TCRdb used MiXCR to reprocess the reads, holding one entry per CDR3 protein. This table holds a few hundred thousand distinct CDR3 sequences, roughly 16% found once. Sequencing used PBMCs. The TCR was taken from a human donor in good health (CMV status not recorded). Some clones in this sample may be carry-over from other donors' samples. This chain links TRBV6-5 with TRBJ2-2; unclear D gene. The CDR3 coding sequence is TGTGCCAGCAGTTACGCGGCGGAAAACACCGGGGAGCTGTTTTTT. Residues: CASSYAAENTGELFF.